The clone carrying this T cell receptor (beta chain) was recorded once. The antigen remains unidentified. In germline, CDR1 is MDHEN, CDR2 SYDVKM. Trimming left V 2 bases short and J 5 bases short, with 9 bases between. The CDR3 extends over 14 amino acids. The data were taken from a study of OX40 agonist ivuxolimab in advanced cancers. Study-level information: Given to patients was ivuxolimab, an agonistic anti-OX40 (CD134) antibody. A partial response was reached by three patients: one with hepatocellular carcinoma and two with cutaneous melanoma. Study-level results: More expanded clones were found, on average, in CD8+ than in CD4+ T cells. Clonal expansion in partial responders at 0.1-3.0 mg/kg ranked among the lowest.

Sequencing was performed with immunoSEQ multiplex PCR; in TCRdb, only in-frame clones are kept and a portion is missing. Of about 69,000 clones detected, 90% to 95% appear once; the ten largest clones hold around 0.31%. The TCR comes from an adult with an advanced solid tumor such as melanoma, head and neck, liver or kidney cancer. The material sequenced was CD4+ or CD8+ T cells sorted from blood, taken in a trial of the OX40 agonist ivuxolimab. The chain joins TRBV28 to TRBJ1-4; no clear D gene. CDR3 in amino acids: CASSLGQPNEKLFF. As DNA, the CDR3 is TGTGCCAGCAGTTTAGGGCAGCCCAATGAAAAACTGTTTTTT.